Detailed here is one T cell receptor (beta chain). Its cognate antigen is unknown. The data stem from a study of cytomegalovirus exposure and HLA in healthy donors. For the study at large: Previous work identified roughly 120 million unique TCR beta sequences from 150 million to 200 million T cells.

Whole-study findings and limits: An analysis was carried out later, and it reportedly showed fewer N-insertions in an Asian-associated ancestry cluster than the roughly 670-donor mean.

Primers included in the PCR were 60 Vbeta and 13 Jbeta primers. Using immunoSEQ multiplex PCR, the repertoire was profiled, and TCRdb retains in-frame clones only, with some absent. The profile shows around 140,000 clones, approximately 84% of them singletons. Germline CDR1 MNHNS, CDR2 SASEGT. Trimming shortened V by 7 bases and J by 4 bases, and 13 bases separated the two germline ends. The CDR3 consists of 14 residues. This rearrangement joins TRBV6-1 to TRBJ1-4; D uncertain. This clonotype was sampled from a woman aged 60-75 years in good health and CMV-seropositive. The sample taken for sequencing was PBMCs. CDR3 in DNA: TGTGCCAGCACCCCCCGCCGGAGTAATGAAAAACTGTTTTTT. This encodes CASTPRRSNEKLFF.